These 4 T cell receptor beta chains originate from one sample sequenced in a study of cytomegalovirus exposure and HLA in healthy donors. TCRdb keeps only in-frame clones here, not all; method: immunoSEQ multiplex PCR. The sample has 150,000 or so clones, around nine tenths seen once. Sequencing input: PBMCs. The receptors come from a woman under 30 in good health and CMV-seropositive.

The J gene is TRBJ2-2, the V gene TRBV4-1; possible D gene TRBD2, 6 bases. The germline V gene has CDR1 MGHRA and CDR2 YSYEKL. The ends were cut back, 6 bases at V and 1 base at J, with 12 bases in the middle. The CDR3 has 15 amino acids. CDR3 residues: CASSPWGGNTGELFF. The CDR3 nucleotides are TGCGCCAGCAGTCCCTGGGGAGGGAACACCGGGGAGCTGTTTTTT.

The V call is TRBV2, the J call TRBJ2-7; the match to TRBD1 covers 8 bases. Germline V gives CDR1 SNHLY, CDR2 FYNNEI. This CDR3 has 14 residues. The V gene end was trimmed by 5 bases and the J gene end by 2 bases; junction bases not matched to a gene: 5. Here the CDR3 DNA reads TGTGCCAGCAGTCCGGACAGGGTCGCCTACGAGCAGTACTTC. Amino acid sequence: CASSPDRVAYEQYF.

This clone appeared a single time. The chain joins TRBV14 to TRBJ1-2; TRBD1 matches at 8 bases. V trimming: 5 bases; J trimming: 7 bases; junction bases outside the gene matches: 9. CDR3 length: 14 amino acids. Germline values: CDR1 SGHDN, CDR2 FVKESK. This CDR3 is CASSNLRTGGGYTF. CDR3 in DNA: TGTGCCAGCAGCAACCTACGTACAGGGGGTGGCTACACCTTC.

This rearrangement joins TRBV27 to TRBJ2-1, with 9 bases aligning to TRBD2. Germline V lookup: CDR1 MNHEY, CDR2 SMNVEV (reference sequence). Trimming cost V 3 bases and J 4 bases; bases outside gene matches: 4. This CDR3 comprises 15 residues. The CDR3 spells CASSFWAGGYNEQFF. The CDR3 nucleotides are TGTGCCAGCAGTTTCTGGGCGGGAGGGTACAATGAGCAGTTCTTC.